The 30 T cell receptor beta chains reported below all come from one sample, sequenced in a study of blood T cell repertoires in COVID-19. Measured with immunoSEQ multiplex PCR; TCRdb has only the in-frame clones, and not every one. The sample gives around 480,000 clones, around 88% of which show up once; 10% to 15% is in the top ten. The sequencing sample was made of peripheral blood. Source of these receptors: a woman aged 45-60 years with COVID-19, enrolled during active disease.

Comment on this clone: The identical CDR3 is also encoded by other nucleotide sequences in the sample. The chain employs TRBV19 and TRBJ2-7; D might be TRBD2 (5 bases). CDR3 length: 13 amino acids. Germline CDR1 is LNHDA and CDR2 is SQIVND (reference sequence). The V end was cut by 5 bases, the J end by 0 bases, with 8 bases between. DNA of the CDR3: TGTGCCAGTAGTCGGGGAAGCTCCTACGAGCAGTACTTC. Encoded protein: CASSRGSSYEQYF.

The V call is TRBV5-6, the J call TRBJ2-2, with 7 bases lining up with TRBD1. The germline CDR1 and CDR2 sequences are SGHDT and YYEEEE. The length of the CDR3 is 15 residues. Unmatched junction bases numbered 10, after V lost 4 bases and J lost 7 bases. CDR3 in amino acids: CASSQLDRVGGELFF. CDR3 nucleotide sequence: TGTGCCAGCAGCCAACTCGACAGGGTTGGCGGGGAGCTGTTTTTT.

This chain connects TRBV24-1 to TRBJ1-2, with TRBD1 matching 9 bases. V was pared by 9 bases and J by 11 bases, with 9 bases of the junction left unmatched. This CDR3 has 12 residues. Germline-derived CDR1 and CDR2 are KGHDR and SFDVKD. CDR3 in DNA: TGTGCCACCCTCGGGACAGGGTGGCGGTACACCTTC. Protein sequence: CATLGTGWRYTF.

V is TRBV12-5 and J is TRBJ2-7, with a possible D match to TRBD2 (5 bases). The CDR3 has 13 amino acids. Trimming left V 10 bases short and J 0 bases short, with 13 bases between. Germline lookup yields CDR1 LGHNT and CDR2 FRNRAP. The DNA of the CDR3 is TGTGCTATCCGAGACCGGGACTCCTACGAGCAGTACTTC. Protein: CAIRDRDSYEQYF.

The chain links TRBV18 to TRBJ1-1, with D tentatively TRBD1 (5 bases). V shed 6 bases and J shed 5 bases, with 16 bases lying between them. CDR3 size: 14 residues. CDR1 and CDR2 from the germline V gene are KGHSH and LQKENI. The DNA of the CDR3 is TGTGCCAGCTCCTCGACAGCCGTGGGGACTGAAGCTTTCTTT. This sequence encodes CASSSTAVGTEAFF.

V is TRBV27 and J is TRBJ1-1; possibly TRBD1 for D (5 bases). The CDR3 contains 15 residues. Trimming removed 2 bases from V and 0 bases from J, with 10 bases in between. CDR1 and CDR2 from the germline V gene are MNHEY and SMNVEV (reference sequence). In DNA, the CDR3 is TGTGCCAGCAGTTTAGGGGCAGGGATGAACACTGAAGCTTTCTTT. It encodes CASSLGAGMNTEAFF.

This chain uses TRBV6-1 with TRBJ1-1; tentative D call: TRBD1 (5 bases). V was pared by 3 bases and J by 10 bases, with 9 bases between. Germline CDR1 MNHNS, CDR2 SASEGT. This CDR3 is built from 11 residues. For the CDR3, the DNA is TGTGCCAGCAGTGACGGGGGGGGAGCTTTCTTT. Amino acids: CASSDGGGAFF.

As concerns this clone: An end of the junction does not agree with germline; a read error may underlie this. The rearrangement links TRBV6-5 to TRBJ1-4; tentative D call: TRBD1 (6 bases). The germline V gene has CDR1 MNHEY and CDR2 SVGAGI. The CDR3 runs 12 residues. Here the CDR3 DNA reads TGTGCCAGCAGTCCCGTTACAGGGACACCAGCTTTT. Its protein is CASSPVTGTPAF.

The CDR3 DNA follows: TGTGCCAGCAAGTCCGGGAGGGGTAACACTGAAGCTTTCTTT. This encodes CASKSGRGNTEAFF. V is TRBV2 and J is TRBJ1-1, with a tentative D call TRBD1 (5 bases). CDR3 size: 14 residues. Germline-derived CDR1 and CDR2 are SNHLY and FYNNEI. V lost 7 bases to trimming and J lost 2 bases, with 14 bases between them. Full variable domain (rest looked up from reference TRBV2 and TRBJ1-1): EPEVTQTPSHQVTQMGQEVILRCVPISNHLYFYWYRQILGQKVEFLVSFYNNEISEKSEIFDDQFSVERPDGSNFTLKIRSTKLEDSAMYFCASKSGRGNTEAFFGQGTRLTVV.

This clone is a singleton in its sample. This chain links TRBV3-1 (or the pseudogene TRBV3-2) with TRBJ2-2; TRBD1 aligns across 8 bases. Per the germline V gene, CDR1 is LGHDT and CDR2 is YNNKEL (reference sequence). The CDR3 covers 16 residues. With V trimmed by 3 bases and J by 5 bases, 8 bases remained unmatched. The CDR3 protein is CASSHQYQGATGELFF. In DNA, the CDR3 is TGTGCCAGCAGCCATCAATACCAGGGGGCAACCGGGGAGCTGTTTTTT.

The genes are TRBV3-1 (or the pseudogene TRBV3-2) and TRBJ2-3; 7 bases are shared with TRBD2. Germline V CDR1 and CDR2: LGHDT, YNNKEL (reference sequence). After removal of 3 bases from V and 3 bases from J, the junction contained 9 bases not matched to a gene. CDR3 length: 16 residues. DNA of the CDR3: TGTGCCAGCAGCCAGGTATATAGCGGGTCGACAGATACGCAGTATTTT. Its protein is CASSQVYSGSTDTQYF.

The V gene is TRBV10-3, the J gene TRBJ1-1, with D possibly being TRBD1 (5 bases). Trimming removed 1 base from V and 1 base from J, with 7 bases in between. The CDR3 contains 14 residues. Germline V gene lookup returns CDR1 ENHRY and CDR2 SYGVKD. DNA of the CDR3: TGTGCCATCAGTGAGTGGGGGGGGAACACTGAAGCTTTCTTT. It encodes CAISEWGGNTEAFF.

The chain combines TRBV9 with TRBJ2-2; 7 bases fit TRBD2. Per germline, CDR1 SGDLS and CDR2 YYNGEE. V dropped 3 bases and J dropped 7; count of bases not matched to a gene: 9. The CDR3 consists of 15 residues. The CDR3 DNA sequence: TGTGCCAGCAGCGCCAGACTAGCCCCGAACGGGGAGCTGTTTTTT. Its translation: CASSARLAPNGELFF.

The V call is TRBV29-1, the J call TRBJ1-3; 7 bases are a match to TRBD1. The junction had 8 bases not matched to a gene; V was cut back by 6 bases and J by 3 bases. The germline CDR1 and CDR2 sequences are SQVTM and ANQGSEA. The CDR3 extends over 14 amino acids. In DNA form, the CDR3 reads TGCAGCGTGGATGACAGGGACGTTGGAAACACCATATATTTT. As protein: CSVDDRDVGNTIYF.

DNA for the CDR3: TGCGCCAGCAGCCCTAGGCCGCGGTCGGCGGACTCTGGAAACACCATATATTTT. Translation: CASSPRPRSADSGNTIYF. The gene calls are TRBV5-1 and TRBJ1-3; no clear D gene. Trimming took off 4 bases at V and 0 bases at J, with 20 bases between the two ends. Germline V gene sequence: CDR1 SGHRS, CDR2 YFSETQ. The CDR3 covers 18 residues.

The V call is TRBV7-6, the J call TRBJ2-1; no clear D gene. V lost 1 base to trimming and J lost 0 bases, with 13 bases between them. This CDR3 comprises 17 residues. Germline V gene sequence: CDR1 SGHVS, CDR2 FNYEAQ. This chain's CDR3 is CASSLGISTSSYNEQFF. The CDR3 bases are TGTGCCAGCAGCTTAGGTATAAGCACGAGCTCCTACAATGAGCAGTTCTTC.

This clone was picked up one time. V gene TRBV6-5 combines with J gene TRBJ1-1; the D gene is possibly TRBD1 (6 bases). The germline V gene encodes CDR1 MNHEY and CDR2 SVGAGI. The CDR3 is 15 amino acids. Trimming removed 4 bases from V and 1 base from J, with 13 bases in between. In DNA, the CDR3 is TGTGCCAGCAGTTCGCGCCCGGACAGGAACACTGAAGCTTTCTTT. This translates into CASSSRPDRNTEAFF.

This chain connects TRBV11-2 to TRBJ1-1; D remains unclear. The germline CDR1 and CDR2 sequences are SGHAT and FQNNGV. V lost 5 bases and J 7 bases, leaving 17 bases between the germline ends. CDR3 length: 14 residues. CDR3 DNA sequence: TGTGCCAGCAGCGCGGGGAGGGTCCAAGGTGAAGCTTTCTTT. Amino acid sequence: CASSAGRVQGEAFF.

The rearrangement uses TRBV3-1 (or the pseudogene TRBV3-2) and TRBJ2-1; no clear D. In germline, CDR1 is LGHDT, CDR2 YNNKEL (reference sequence). This CDR3 is 15 amino acids long. The ends were cut back, 1 base at V and 0 bases at J, with 7 bases in the middle. Written as DNA, the CDR3 is TGTGCCAGCAGCCAAGTTACAGTCTCCTACAATGAGCAGTTCTTC. Translating gives CASSQVTVSYNEQFF.

This clone was seen once. CDR3: CASRGTGSAEQYF. The CDR3 DNA follows: TGTGCCAGCAGAGGGACAGGGTCGGCCGAGCAGTACTTC. The chain employs TRBV6-5 and TRBJ2-7; 9 bases map to TRBD1. Trimming at V came to 6 bases and at J to 6 bases, leaving 6 bases not matched to a gene. Germline values: CDR1 MNHEY, CDR2 SVGAGI. The CDR3 is 13 amino acids.

The V call is TRBV6-5, the J call TRBJ1-2, with D tentatively TRBD1 (5 bases). This CDR3 contains 13 residues. In germline, CDR1 is MNHEY, CDR2 SVGAGI. V was cut by 4 bases and J by 0 bases, with 6 bases left in between. This CDR3 is CASSLTANYGYTF. In DNA form, the CDR3 reads TGTGCCAGCAGTTTGACAGCTAACTATGGCTACACCTTC.

This chain links TRBV7-4 with TRBJ1-5, with D perhaps matching TRBD1 (5 bases). Germline V gives CDR1 SGHVT, CDR2 SQSDAQ. There are 18 residues in the CDR3. V was shortened by 3 bases and J by 0 bases, with 18 bases between the two germline ends. The CDR3 here is CASSFRGVRLRSNQPQHF. The CDR3 DNA reads TGTGCCAGCAGCTTCCGGGGGGTACGTCTTCGTAGCAATCAGCCCCAGCATTTT.

The chain carries TRBV27 and TRBJ1-3; a weak D match, TRBD1 (5 bases). Trimming cost V 0 bases and J 5 bases, with 11 bases left between them. The CDR3 is 15 residues long. Per the germline V gene, CDR1 is MNHEY and CDR2 is SMNVEV (reference sequence). The CDR3, as DNA: TGTGCCAGCAGTTTATCGATGGGGGGAAGAAACACCATATATTTT. Residues: CASSLSMGGRNTIYF.

The rearrangement links TRBV3-1 (or the pseudogene TRBV3-2) to TRBJ1-1; D gene unclear. V was shortened by 4 bases and J by 4 bases, with 7 bases between the two germline ends. Germline CDR1 reads LGHDT; CDR2 reads YNNKEL (reference sequence). This CDR3 spans 12 amino acids. The CDR3 is CASSREGTEAFF. In DNA, the CDR3 is TGTGCCAGCAGCCGGGAGGGCACTGAAGCTTTCTTT.

The chain carries TRBV30 and TRBJ2-5, with D tentatively TRBD2 (6 bases). CDR1 and CDR2 from the germline V gene are GTSNPN and SVGIG (reference sequence). CDR3 length equals 13 residues. Trimming took 3 bases from V and 5 from J, leaving 13 bases between them. The CDR3 DNA reads TGTGCCTGGAGACCCCCGGGGAGGGAGACCCAGTACTTC. This encodes CAWRPPGRETQYF.

The chain has TRBV7-2 and TRBJ1-1; 8 bases match TRBD1. CDR3 length: 18 residues. The germline gives CDR1 SGHTA, CDR2 FQGNSA. J gave up 0 bases and V 1 base, and 10 bases lay outside the gene matches. The CDR3 protein is CASSLGNRRTGLNTEAFF. Here the CDR3 DNA reads TGTGCCAGCAGCTTAGGAAATCGAAGGACAGGGTTGAACACTGAAGCTTTCTTT.

This chain connects TRBV4-1 to TRBJ1-5; 10 bases match TRBD1. This CDR3 is built from 18 residues. V was clipped by 1 base and J by 6 bases; unmatched bases: 12. Per the germline V gene, CDR1 is MGHRA and CDR2 is YSYEKL. CDR3: CASSQGAGGTGVFQPQHF. In nucleotides, the CDR3 is TGCGCCAGCAGCCAAGGAGCGGGCGGGACAGGGGTGTTTCAGCCCCAGCATTTT.

The rearrangement uses TRBV11-2 and TRBJ2-1, with D perhaps TRBD1 (5 bases). Germline V gene data show CDR1 as SGHAT and CDR2 as FQNNGV. The ends were cut back, 5 bases at V and 2 bases at J, with 7 bases in the middle. CDR3 length equals 13 residues. CDR3 residues: CASSIRAYNEQFF. CDR3 nucleotides: TGTGCCAGCAGCATCAGGGCCTACAATGAGCAGTTCTTC.

V usage is TRBV28 and J usage is TRBJ1-1, with no clear D. Trimming removed 7 bases from V and 3 bases from J, with 18 bases in between. The CDR3 spans 15 residues. Germline CDR1 MDHEN, CDR2 SYDVKM. The CDR3 nucleotides are TGTGCCAGCACCCTCCCCCGGGCAGCGGACACTGAAGCTTTCTTT. This translates into CASTLPRAADTEAFF.

The DNA of the CDR3 is TGTGCCAGCAGCACCGGACAGCTCAACCCGAACTATGGCTACACCTTC. Protein product: CASSTGQLNPNYGYTF. The chain is built from TRBV21-1 and TRBJ1-2; TRBD1, the table's D call, lacks a check against the DNA. TRBV21-1 is described as a pseudogene. The CDR3 totals 16 residues.